This TCR beta chain is from a study of beta chain features in type 1 diabetes. Study summary: Cells sorted and examined across all samples totaled 107,917,701.

The CDR3 totals 16 residues. In germline, CDR1 is MNHEY, CDR2 SVGAGI. Trimming removed 0 bases at V and 1 base at J, with 13 bases between. Every bit of the isolated RNA underwent reverse transcription, so sequencing read expressed TCRB transcripts. Method: immunoSEQ multiplex PCR; TCRdb's copy keeps in-frame clones and lacks some. Of under 90,000 clones listed, roughly 30% were seen once; the top ten hold roughly 0.45%. Staining for CD45RO/CCR7/CD25/CD127/CD95/CD27 allowed sorting of CD4+ naive, central memory, regulatory and stem cell-like memory cells. Broader study findings: cDNA-based sequencing might over-represent cells highly expressing TCR. Fewer junction insertions and more nucleotide deletions appeared in type 1 diabetes patients.

Worth noting for this clone: The antigen remains undetermined.

The chain has TRBV6-5 and TRBJ2-7; D remains ambiguous. The TCR was taken from a woman between 18 and 30 years old in good health. The sample consisted of stem cell memory CD4+ T cells from blood. The CDR3 DNA reads as TGTGCCAGCAGTTACTCGGTATTCCCCGGGTCCTACGAGCAGTACTTC. Its protein product is CASSYSVFPGSYEQYF.